This TCR beta chain was obtained from a study of cytomegalovirus exposure and HLA in healthy donors. Overall study context: Within an early data release were about 90 million unique TCRs drawn from HLA-typed donors. Of over 300 genotyped donors, about 81% clustered with self-reported Caucasian donors. Study results and limitations: Across HLA loci, a later analysis found differing TCR association rates, with DRB1 most and HLA-C fewest.

Amplification used 60 Vbeta primers and 13 Jbeta primers. Some clones are missing from TCRdb's copy, which holds only in-frame ones; the method was immunoSEQ multiplex PCR. The sample has 140,000 to 150,000 clones, 75% to 80% seen once. Concerning this clone itself: Its antigen is unidentified.

V was trimmed by 6 bases and J by 3 bases, leaving 18 bases between them. This CDR3 is built from 15 residues. Germline V gene data show CDR1 as MNHEY and CDR2 as SVGAGI. V is TRBV6-5 and J is TRBJ2-7, with D perhaps TRBD2 (6 bases). The receptor comes from a woman aged 25-40 years in good health and CMV-seronegative. Sequenced sample: PBMCs. The CDR3 protein is CASSSGLLGGYEQYF. DNA for the CDR3: TGTGCCAGCAGCTCCGGCCTTCTGGGGGGCTACGAGCAGTACTTC.